This T cell receptor (beta chain) appears in the sequencing data of a study of T cell responses to AZD1222 COVID-19 vaccine. Study-wide context: Whether given at about 4 or about 12 weeks, second doses were pooled. The study, taken as a whole, reports: Spike was spanned by vaccine-associated CD4 TCRs, which were dominant at 160-218 and 743-854. Spike-specific TCR breadth and depth rose after two AZD1222 doses. A reported finding is that nearly half of spike-specific TCRs target unmutated variant regions.

Remarks on this clone: Antigen unknown.

Generated by immunoSEQ multiplex PCR, the TCRdb table keeps only in-frame clones and is missing some. The table includes 150,000 to 200,000 clones, 85% to 95% detected once. The V gene's germline CDR1 is LGHDT and CDR2 YNNKEL (reference sequence). The CDR3 sequence is 13 residues long. The V end lost 5 bases, the J end lost 3 bases, and 10 bases lay between the germline ends. This chain links TRBV3-1 (or the pseudogene TRBV3-2) with TRBJ1-2; D ambiguous. The sample here was peripheral blood, taken on day 0 of AZD1222 vaccination. The receptor was isolated from an adult in good health. CDR3 sequence: CASSDQSHYGYTF. In DNA form, the CDR3 reads TGTGCCAGCAGCGACCAGAGTCACTATGGCTACACCTTC.